The T cell receptor beta chain described here comes from a study of T cell responses to AZD1222 COVID-19 vaccine (dated by TCRdb to about 2021). As for the study more broadly: TCR sequencing was performed for about 250 trial participants, of whom around 200 were given two doses of AZD1222 and around 25 were given two doses of MenACWY control vaccine. Trial participants were enrolled by age into subgroups of 18-55, 56-69 and 70-plus years, and 148, 28 and 57 TCR-sequenced participants, respectively, were included in these subgroups.

As regards this clone: Which antigen it targets is not known. No qualities accompany the bases; no much larger clone lies one base away.

Study-wide conclusions, independent of this receptor: Vaccine-associated CD4 TCRs spanned the whole spike protein, with dominant responses in regions 160-218 and 743-854. A significant rise in spike-specific TCR breadth and depth was observed after two AZD1222 doses relative to day 0 and relative to MenACWY recipients. The 56-69-year group was small, and its depth increase did not reach significance, likely because of low power. Only six AZD1222 recipients were SARS-CoV-2 seropositive at baseline, limiting conclusions about previously exposed vaccinees. Nearly half of unique spike-specific TCRs reportedly recognized epitopes outside regions mutated in the B.1.351 and B.1.1.7 variants. Because no day 14 peak-response samples were available, repertoires were characterized only after the peak T cell response. Participants were mostly white British and included more females than males, and it was suggested by the authors that clonal diversity may have been underestimated.

Trimming takes 1 base off V and 0 bases off J; junction bases not matched to a gene: 8. The cysteine opens and the phenylalanine closes a CDR3 of 18 amino acids. The retained sequence is limited to the CDR3, 54 bases, with the frame set at the first base. CDR1 and CDR2, per the germline V gene (reference sequence), are LNHNV and YYDKDF. Per the publication, the time point label means: about 28 days (+/-7) after the second vaccine dose. Explained via the paper, the treatment or condition label denotes: meningococcal conjugate vaccine given as trial control. The vaccinee samples were drawn from two UK trials, COV001 and COV002, one of which was a single-blind randomized controlled phase 2/3 trial testing AZD1222 (ChAdOx1 nCoV-19) in healthy adults. For TCRbeta chain sequencing, PBMC samples were collected from trial participants at day 0 and at day 28 after the second dose. The CDR3 regions of human TCRbeta chains were subjected to immunosequencing. The paper's data handling went like this. TCRs in the repertoires were compared against a reference library of SARS-CoV-2-specific TCRs that had been generated with the MIRA antigen-specificity platform. Breadth was defined as the fraction of unique TCRs that were SARS-CoV-2-associated. Depth was defined as the fraction of total T cells that were SARS-CoV-2-associated. Each spike-specific TCR was assigned to its reactive spike region and to a CD4 or CD8 class using the MIRA data. Log10-transformed breadth and depth values were compared by one-way ANOVA with Sidak's multiple comparisons tests. TCRdb provides this immuneACCESS table in a form limited to in-frame rearrangements. Some clones are lacking; in checked studies, under half of them reflect an unresolved V gene, and why the rest are absent is not known. V, J and clone size derive from that table, while D and trimming were established from the DNA sequence. Present in this sample are about 200,000 clones, roughly 94% of which were seen just once. Approximately 1.7% of the sample is taken by the ten largest.

Here the chain combines TRBV15 and TRBJ1-5; TRBD1 fits 8 bases in the junction. This specimen consisted of peripheral blood, obtained 28 days after the second dose of the MenACWY control vaccine. The sequence was collected from an adult who received the MenACWY meningococcal vaccine as a control. The CDR3 protein sequence reads: CATSRGDRDRISNQPQHF. In nucleotide form, the sequence is TGTGCCACCAGCAGAGGGGACCGGGACAGGATTAGCAATCAGCCCCAGCATTTT.